The 20 T cell receptor beta chains given below trace back to one sample, sequenced in a study of a mutant IDH1 vaccine in newly diagnosed glioma (dated by TCRdb to about 2021). Antigens for these TCRs are unknown. The library relied on the immunoSEQ multiplex PCR assay. TCRdb provides this immuneACCESS table in a form limited to in-frame rearrangements. Some clones are lacking; in checked studies, under half of them reflect an unresolved V gene, and why the rest are absent is not known. A total of about 55,000 clones appear in this sample, 80% of them only once. Roughly 6% of the sample is taken by the ten largest. The sample's time point label, decoded: week 23, last vaccination. Each vaccine dose, consisting of 300 ug of a 20-mer mutant IDH1 peptide in Montanide, was administered subcutaneously with topical imiquimod. The specimen was PBMCs, collected from a glioma patient whose treatment included an IDH1 peptide vaccine. The receptor set was obtained from a man aged 35-49 years with glioma.

V is TRBV19 and J is TRBJ1-5; D is unclear. Trimming removed 2 bases at V and 3 bases at J, with 17 bases between. Per the germline V gene, CDR1 is LNHDA and CDR2 is SQIVND (reference sequence). The CDR3 extends over 17 amino acids. The CDR3 protein is CASSILPWTANNQPQHF. The CDR3 nucleotides read TGTGCCAGTAGTATACTGCCGTGGACGGCCAACAATCAGCCCCAGCATTTT.

This clone was observed a single time. J is TRBJ2-5 and V is TRBV11-2; no clear D. The germline V and J ends were trimmed by 5 bases and 5 bases, with 6 bases remaining between them. The CDR3 totals 11 residues. CDR1 is SGHAT, CDR2 FQNNGV, per germline. The CDR3 coding sequence is TGTGCCAGCAGCAAGGCGGAGACCCAGTACTTC. Protein product: CASSKAETQYF. Together with reference TRBV11-2 and TRBJ2-5, the CDR3 gives the full variable domain: EAGVAQSPRYKIIEKRQSVAFWCNPISGHATLYWYQQILGQGPKLLIQFQNNGVVDDSQLPKDRFSAERLKGVDSTLKIQPAKLEDSAVYLCASSKAETQYFGPGTRLLVL.

In its sample, this clone was seen a few times. The rearrangement uses TRBV2 and TRBJ1-6; D gene unclear. The germline V and J ends were trimmed by 2 bases and 9 bases, with 23 bases remaining between them. Germline V gene data show CDR1 as SNHLY and CDR2 as FYNNEI. The length of the CDR3 is 18 residues. In DNA form, the CDR3 reads TGTGCCAGCAGTGAATCGGGTGGGTCAGGAACTGGGATTTCACCCCTCCACTTT. It codes for CASSESGGSGTGISPLHF.

The J gene is TRBJ2-5, the V gene TRBV5-1; D call uncertain. The V gene's germline CDR1 is SGHRS and CDR2 YFSETQ. Trimming removed 9 bases from V and 4 bases from J, with 13 bases in between. The CDR3 contains 12 residues. CDR3 in DNA: TGCGCCACACACGAGCCGGGAGAGACCCAGTACTTC. This gives the protein CATHEPGETQYF.

The V gene is TRBV30, the J gene TRBJ1-1; the D gene is possibly TRBD1 (5 bases). The V gene lost 1 base and the J gene lost 0 bases, with 9 bases spanning the gap. The germline V gene has CDR1 GTSNPN and CDR2 SVGIG (reference sequence). The CDR3 totals 14 residues. The CDR3: CAWSGGAMNTEAFF. CDR3 sequence (DNA): TGTGCCTGGAGTGGCGGGGCAATGAACACTGAAGCTTTCTTT.

The CDR3 here is CASGGQGLGYGYTF. CDR3 coding DNA: TGTGCCAGCGGCGGACAGGGGTTGGGCTATGGCTACACCTTC. This rearrangement joins TRBV2 to TRBJ1-2, with 9 bases lining up with TRBD1. The V segment lost 8 bases and the J segment 4 bases; nucleotides outside the gene matches: 8. The CDR3 loop spans 14 amino acids. Germline V gene sequence: CDR1 SNHLY, CDR2 FYNNEI.

V and J are TRBV7-8 and TRBJ2-2; no clear D gene. The germline CDR1 and CDR2 sequences are SGHVS and FQNEAQ. Trimming cost V 5 bases and J 7 bases, with 14 bases left between them. This CDR3 has 14 amino acids. The CDR3 coding sequence is TGTGCCAGCAGCCCCACCCCGTCCTACGGGGAGCTGTTTTTT. It is translated as CASSPTPSYGELFF. Looking up the rest from reference TRBV7-8 and TRBJ2-2 gives the full variable domain: GAGVSQSPRYKVAKRGQDVALRCDPISGHVSLFWYQQALGQGPEFLTYFQNEAQLDKSGLPSDRFFAERPEGSVSTLKIQRTQQEDSAVYLCASSPTPSYGELFFGEGSRLTVL.

The chain combines TRBV27 with TRBJ1-3; no clear D gene. From germline, CDR1 is MNHEY and CDR2 SMNVEV (reference sequence). Trimming removed 0 bases at V and 5 bases at J, with 5 bases between. This CDR3 has 13 amino acids. The CDR3 is CASSLSPRNTIYF. Here the CDR3 DNA reads TGTGCCAGCAGTTTATCGCCGCGAAACACCATATATTTT.

The genes are TRBV9 and TRBJ2-7, with 10 bases matching TRBD2. Trimming took 0 bases from V and 3 from J; bases not matched to a gene: 3. CDR3 size: 15 residues. Germline CDR1 is SGDLS and CDR2 is YYNGEE. The CDR3 nucleotides are TGTGCCAGCAGCGTAGTAGCGGGGGGAAACTACGAGCAGTACTTC. Its translation is CASSVVAGGNYEQYF.

The chain joins TRBV27 to TRBJ2-3; 8 bases align to TRBD1. The CDR3 runs 16 residues. J lost 3 bases, V lost 0 bases, and 5 bases had no gene match. The germline CDR1 and CDR2 sequences are MNHEY and SMNVEV (reference sequence). The CDR3 loop reads CASSLSQGAVTDTQYF. For the CDR3, the DNA is TGTGCCAGCAGTTTATCCCAGGGGGCGGTTACAGATACGCAGTATTTT.

The chain carries TRBV15 and TRBJ1-4, with 8 bases that match TRBD1. Trimming took 5 bases from V and 4 from J; bases not matched to a gene: 6. Looked up from germline, CDR1 is LNHNV and CDR2 is YYDKDF (reference sequence). The CDR3 runs 15 residues. The CDR3: CATSGGQGDNEKLFF. The CDR3, as DNA: TGTGCCACCAGCGGAGGACAGGGTGATAATGAAAAACTGTTTTTT.

This chain joins TRBV5-1 and TRBJ1-2; 12 bases are shared with TRBD1. The CDR3 runs 16 residues. CDR1 SGHRS and CDR2 YFSETQ come from the germline V gene. J lost 7 bases, V lost 4 bases, and 11 bases had no gene match. CDR3 coding DNA: TGCGCCAGCAGCCTTACCGGGACAGGGGGCAGGGGTGGCTACACCTTC. Residues: CASSLTGTGGRGGYTF.

The chain uses TRBV7-8 and TRBJ2-1, with unresolved D. The length of the CDR3 is 11 residues. The V end was cut by 4 bases, the J end by 8 bases, with 6 bases between. Germline lookup yields CDR1 SGHVS and CDR2 FQNEAQ. Here the CDR3 DNA reads TGTGCCAGCAGCTCTAATGATGAGCAGTTCTTC. It yields the protein CASSSNDEQFF.

This clone occurred once. The CDR3, as DNA: TGTGCCAGCAGCTTAGTACAGAATCAGCCCCAGCATTTT. Its protein product is CASSLVQNQPQHF. The chain is built from TRBV11-2 and TRBJ1-5; D uncertain. This CDR3 has 13 amino acids. V was shortened by 1 base and J by 4 bases, with 5 bases between the two germline ends. Per germline, CDR1 SGHAT and CDR2 FQNNGV.

This chain joins TRBV10-1 and TRBJ1-2; TRBD1 matches at 7 bases. CDR3 length equals 15 residues. The ends lost 9 bases at V and 0 bases at J; junction bases unmatched: 10. Germline V gene data show CDR1 as WNHNN and CDR2 as SYGVQD (reference sequence). The CDR3 nucleotides are TGCGCCAGACTTAGTAGTCAGGGGGCTAACTATGGCTACACCTTC. Its protein product is CARLSSQGANYGYTF.

The V and J genes are TRBV5-6 and TRBJ2-2, with D unclear. Trimming took off 4 bases at V and 3 bases at J, with 13 bases between the two ends. Germline lookup yields CDR1 SGHDT and CDR2 YYEEEE. CDR3 length: 15 amino acids. The CDR3 sequence: CASSPDGSYTGELFF. CDR3 nucleotides: TGTGCCAGCAGCCCCGACGGGTCCTACACCGGGGAGCTGTTTTTT.

J is TRBJ1-6 and V is TRBV23-1, with D perhaps TRBD1 (5 bases). TRBV23-1 is reported as an ORF; its role is uncertain. The CDR3 has 14 amino acids. Trimming removed 4 bases at V and 11 bases at J, with 15 bases between. This CDR3 reads CASSRPGTLPPLHF. The DNA for the CDR3 is TGCGCCAGCAGTCGCCCAGGGACCCTTCCACCCCTCCACTTT.

J is TRBJ2-7 and V is TRBV7-2; the D gene is possibly TRBD1 (7 bases). This CDR3 region has 13 residues. Trimming took off 4 bases at V and 6 bases at J, with 13 bases between the two ends. Germline V gives CDR1 SGHTA, CDR2 FQGNSA. The CDR3 DNA sequence: TGTGCCAGCAGCTCAAGGAGGGGGCGCGAGCAGTACTTC. Amino acid sequence: CASSSRRGREQYF.

In DNA, the CDR3 is TGTGCCAGCAGCTACCGCCCCGGGGCCGAGCAGTACTTC. It specifies CASSYRPGAEQYF. The gene calls are TRBV7-8 and TRBJ2-7; TRBD1 or TRBD2 may be the D gene (5 bases each). The CDR3 length is 13 residues. CDR1 is SGHVS, CDR2 FQNEAQ, per germline. V lost 4 bases and J lost 6, with 13 bases in between.

This clone came up once. The chain recombines TRBV29-1 with TRBJ2-1; a possible D gene is TRBD1 (6 bases). The V gene lost 6 bases and the J gene lost 4 bases, with 19 bases spanning the gap. CDR1 and CDR2 from the germline V gene are SQVTM and ANQGSEA. The CDR3 contains 15 residues. The CDR3: CSVPTGSSGYNEQFF. Written as DNA, the CDR3 is TGCAGCGTGCCAACAGGGTCATCTGGGTACAATGAGCAGTTCTTC.